One and the same sample provided the 16 T cell receptor beta chains below, sequenced in a study of blood T cell repertoires in COVID-19. Libraries were prepared by immunoSEQ multiplex PCR; TCRdb keeps only in-frame clonotypes and omits some of them. The sample gives 120,000 to 150,000 clones, around 87% of which show up once; under 7.5% is in the top ten. Sequences were obtained from peripheral blood. These receptors were taken from a man of 80 years or more with acute or convalescent COVID-19.

This chain links TRBV6-5 with TRBJ2-7; 10 nucleotides align to TRBD1. CDR3 length: 13 amino acids. Trimming at V came to 9 bases and at J to 3 bases, leaving 5 bases not matched to a gene. Germline V CDR1 and CDR2: MNHEY, SVGAGI. In nucleotides, the CDR3 is TGTGCCAGTACGGGACAGGGGCACTACGAGCAGTACTTC. Its translation: CASTGQGHYEQYF.

J is TRBJ1-2 and V is TRBV28; 11 bases are a match to TRBD1. The CDR3 totals 14 residues. Germline V lookup: CDR1 MDHEN, CDR2 SYDVKM. V trimming: 7 bases; J trimming: 4 bases; junction bases outside the gene matches: 5. The CDR3 DNA reads TGTGCCAGCAACGTGGACAGGGGGCCCTATGGCTACACCTTC. Protein product: CASNVDRGPYGYTF.

This chain links TRBV5-4 with TRBJ1-6; 9 bases fit TRBD1. This CDR3 is built from 16 residues. V lost 5 bases, J lost 7 bases, and 10 bases stayed unmatched. Looked up from germline, CDR1 is SGHNT and CDR2 is YYREEE (reference sequence). The CDR3, as DNA: TGTGCCAGCAGTTCGGCCAAACAGGGGGCAAATTCACCCCTCCACTTT. Translating gives CASSSAKQGANSPLHF.

The chain uses TRBV7-9 and TRBJ2-1; the D is unclear. V shed 4 bases and J shed 10 bases, with 14 bases lying between them. The V gene's germline CDR1 is SEHNR and CDR2 FQNEAQ (reference sequence). The CDR3 extends over 13 amino acids. Here the CDR3 reads CASSYSGTKEQFF. DNA of the CDR3: TGTGCCAGCAGCTACTCAGGAACAAAAGAGCAGTTCTTC. The whole variable domain, remainder taken from reference TRBV7-9 and TRBJ2-1, is DTGVSQNPRHKITKRGQNVTFRCDPISEHNRLYWYRQTLGQGPEFLTYFQNEAQLEKSRLLSDRFSAERPKGSFSTLEIQRTEQGDSAMYLCASSYSGTKEQFFGPGTRLTVL.

The rearrangement uses TRBV4-2 and TRBJ2-5; TRBD1 aligns across 11 bases. Trimming took 2 bases from V and 3 from J; bases not matched to a gene: 8. The V gene's germline CDR1 is LGHNA and CDR2 YNFKEQ. This CDR3 region has 17 residues. The CDR3 coding sequence is TGTGCCAGCAGCCAACCGGGACAGGGGGAATATGAAGAGACCCAGTACTTC. The encoded protein is CASSQPGQGEYEETQYF.

The chain uses TRBV2 and TRBJ2-7; the D gene is possibly TRBD2 (6 bases). The ends were cut back, 6 bases at V and 0 bases at J, with 12 bases in the middle. CDR3 length: 14 amino acids. Germline V CDR1 and CDR2: SNHLY, FYNNEI. The DNA of the CDR3 is TGTGCCAGCAGGGGACTGGAGAGCTCCTACGAGCAGTACTTC. Translated: CASRGLESSYEQYF.

The chain couples TRBV11-2 to TRBJ2-7; TRBD1 matches at 12 bases. The CDR3 length is 15 residues. Germline trimming cut 4 bases from V and 5 bases from J; bases unmatched to any gene: 6. From germline, CDR1 is SGHAT and CDR2 FQNNGV. The CDR3 sequence: CASSSWDRGPDEQYF. Written as DNA, the CDR3 is TGTGCCAGCAGCTCCTGGGACAGGGGGCCCGACGAGCAGTACTTC.

This chain links TRBV6-5 with TRBJ1-1; weak D call: TRBD1 (6 bases). The CDR3 runs to 13 residues. The V gene lost 7 bases and the J gene lost 1 base, with 10 bases spanning the gap. The germline CDR1 and CDR2 sequences are MNHEY and SVGAGI. The chain's CDR3 is CASTRGANTEAFF. CDR3 in DNA: TGTGCCAGCACCAGGGGAGCGAACACTGAAGCTTTCTTT.

The rearrangement uses TRBV9 and TRBJ1-1, with D possibly being TRBD1 (6 bases). V was trimmed by 3 bases and J by 0 bases, leaving 18 bases between them. The germline V gene has CDR1 SGDLS and CDR2 YYNGEE. This CDR3 has 17 residues. The CDR3: CASSAYTGTRLNTEAFF. Written as DNA, the CDR3 is TGTGCCAGCAGCGCCTACACAGGGACGAGATTGAACACTGAAGCTTTCTTT.

The gene calls are TRBV7-2 and TRBJ2-7; 8 bases match TRBD2. V lost 1 base and J lost 4; bases outside the gene matches: 9. Germline-derived CDR1 and CDR2 are SGHTA and FQGNSA. This CDR3 has 16 amino acids. CDR3 protein: CASSLVATSGAYEQYF. DNA of the CDR3: TGTGCCAGCAGCTTAGTAGCTACTAGCGGAGCTTACGAGCAGTACTTC.

This chain's CDR3 is CASSERTGYTSNQPQHF. The DNA for the CDR3 is TGTGCCAGCAGTGAACGGACAGGGTACACGAGCAATCAGCCCCAGCATTTT. The rearrangement joins TRBV2 to TRBJ1-5; TRBD1 matches 8 bases. This CDR3 region has 17 residues. CDR1 is SNHLY, CDR2 FYNNEI, per germline. Losses at the gene ends were 2 bases for V and 1 base for J; bases not matched to a gene: 7.

This clone was recorded once. The genes are TRBV7-8 and TRBJ2-1, with D possibly TRBD2 on 6 matching bases. The CDR3 extends over 16 amino acids. The germline V gene encodes CDR1 SGHVS and CDR2 FQNEAQ. Trimming took off 5 bases at V and 2 bases at J, with 16 bases between the two ends. The CDR3 here is CASSRVGVAAYNEQFF. The CDR3 DNA reads TGTGCCAGCAGCCGAGTAGGAGTAGCGGCCTACAATGAGCAGTTCTTC.

The V gene is TRBV10-3, the J gene TRBJ2-7; 8 bases agree with TRBD1. Germline assignment: CDR1 ENHRY and CDR2 SYGVKD. There are 14 residues in the CDR3. V was clipped by 5 bases and J by 5 bases; unmatched bases: 8. The CDR3 region has the DNA TGTGCCATCAGTATCCAGGGGGCAGTCAACGAGCAGTACTTC. It specifies CAISIQGAVNEQYF.

This clone was seen a few times. The V call is TRBV6-5, the J call TRBJ2-7, with D hard to call. The germline V gene encodes CDR1 MNHEY and CDR2 SVGAGI. CDR3 size: 15 residues. V lost 0 bases, J lost 3 bases, and 12 bases lay in between. CDR3 protein: CASSYSSENSYEQYF. Written as DNA, the CDR3 is TGTGCCAGCAGTTACTCGTCAGAGAACAGCTACGAGCAGTACTTC.

The J gene is TRBJ2-6, the V gene TRBV10-2; tentatively, D is TRBD1 (6 bases). The germline gives CDR1 WSHSY, CDR2 SAAADI. The CDR3 spans 15 residues. V lost 8 bases and J lost 0, with 11 bases in between. The CDR3 DNA follows: TGCGCCAGCGGGGACACAAACTCTGGGGCCAACGTCCTGACTTTC. Protein product: CASGDTNSGANVLTF.

V usage is TRBV24-1 and J usage is TRBJ1-2, with D possibly being TRBD1 (5 bases). With 3 bases removed from V and 8 bases from J, the gap between germline ends came to 12 bases. The germline V gene encodes CDR1 KGHDR and CDR2 SFDVKD. The CDR3 is 13 residues long. As DNA, the CDR3 is TGTGCCACCAGTGATACCAGGGCTGGCGGCTACACCTTC. Its protein product is CATSDTRAGGYTF.